This T cell receptor beta chain stems from a study of blood T cells in healthy people across ages. On this clonotype itself: Its antigen is currently unknown.

Alongside a J-beta primer mix, a sample-barcoded 5' primer served in a second PCR lasting about 7 to 12 cycles. TCRdb recomputed calls from the 5' RACE reads with MiXCR, one row per CDR3 protein. The sample lists fewer than 950,000 distinct CDR3 sequences, under 40% occurring once. Study-level results: The recorded TCR beta diversity per million T cells decreased in a roughly linear manner with age. PBMCs went unsorted, and a conclusive naive versus antigen-experienced comparison was therefore prevented. Greater diversity and more naive CD4+ cells were seen in long-lived donors than in aged donors.

Germline CDR1 and CDR2: SGHRS and YFSETQ. Trimming took 1 base from V and 1 from J, leaving 10 bases between them. The CDR3 is 15 amino acids. The material sequenced was blood. J is TRBJ2-3 and V is TRBV5-1; D unresolved. This TCR was recovered from a man younger than 35 in good health. CDR3 nucleotide sequence: TGCGCCAGCAGCTTGTGGGTCCTCGGCACAGATACGCAGTATTTT. This gives the protein CASSLWVLGTDTQYF.